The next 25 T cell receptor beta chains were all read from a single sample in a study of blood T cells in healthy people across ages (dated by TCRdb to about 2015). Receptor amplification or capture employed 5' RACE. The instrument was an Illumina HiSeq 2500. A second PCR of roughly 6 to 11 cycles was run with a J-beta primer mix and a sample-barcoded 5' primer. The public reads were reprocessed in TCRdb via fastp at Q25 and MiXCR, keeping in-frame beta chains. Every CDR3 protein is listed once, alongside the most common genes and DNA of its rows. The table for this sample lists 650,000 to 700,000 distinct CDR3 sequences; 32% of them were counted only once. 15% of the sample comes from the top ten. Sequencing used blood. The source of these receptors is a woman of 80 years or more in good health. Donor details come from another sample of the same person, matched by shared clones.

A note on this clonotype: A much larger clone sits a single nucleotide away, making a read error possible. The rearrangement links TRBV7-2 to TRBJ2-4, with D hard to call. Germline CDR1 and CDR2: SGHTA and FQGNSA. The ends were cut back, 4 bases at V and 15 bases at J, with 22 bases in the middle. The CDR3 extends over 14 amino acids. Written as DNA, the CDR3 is TGTGCCAGCAGCTCTCTAATCACAGCTCGTGAGCGGTACTTC. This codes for CASSSLITARERYF. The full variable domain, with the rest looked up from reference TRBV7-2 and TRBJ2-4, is GAGVSQSPSNKVTEKGKDVELRCDPISGHTALYWYRQSLGQGLEFLIYFQGNSAPDKSGLPSDRFSAERTGGSVSTLTIQRTQQEDSAVYLCASSSLITARERYFGAGTRLSVL.

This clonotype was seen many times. CDR3 in amino acids: CSARQSGADYNSPLHF. As DNA, the CDR3 is TGCAGTGCTAGACAATCAGGGGCGGACTATAATTCACCCCTCCACTTT. The chain couples TRBV20-1 to TRBJ1-6, with D maybe TRBD1 (6 bases). The CDR3 consists of 16 residues. The germline V and J ends were trimmed by 2 bases and 3 bases, with 14 bases remaining between them. The germline gives CDR1 DFQATT, CDR2 SNEGSKA (reference sequence).

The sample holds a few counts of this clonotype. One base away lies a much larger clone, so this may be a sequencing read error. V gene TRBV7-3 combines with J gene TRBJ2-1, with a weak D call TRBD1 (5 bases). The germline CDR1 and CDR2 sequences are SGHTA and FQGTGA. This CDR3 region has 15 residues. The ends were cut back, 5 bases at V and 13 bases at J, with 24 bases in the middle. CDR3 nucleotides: TGTGCCAGCAGCGACAGCACCGGGCCCAAGGCGACCCAGTTCTTC. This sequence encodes CASSDSTGPKATQFF.

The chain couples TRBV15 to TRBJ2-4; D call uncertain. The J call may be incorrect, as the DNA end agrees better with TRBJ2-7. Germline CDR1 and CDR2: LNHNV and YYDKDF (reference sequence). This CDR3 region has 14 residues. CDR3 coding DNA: TGTGCCACCAGCAGAGGGTTTGGACCTTACGAGCAGTACTTC. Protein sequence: CATSRGFGPYEQYF.

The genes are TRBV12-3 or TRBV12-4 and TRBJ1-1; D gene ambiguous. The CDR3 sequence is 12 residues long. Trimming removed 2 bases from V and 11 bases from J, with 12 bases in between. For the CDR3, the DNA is TGTGCCAGCAGTTTAATCGTACCTCCGGCTTTCTTT. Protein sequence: CASSLIVPPAFF.

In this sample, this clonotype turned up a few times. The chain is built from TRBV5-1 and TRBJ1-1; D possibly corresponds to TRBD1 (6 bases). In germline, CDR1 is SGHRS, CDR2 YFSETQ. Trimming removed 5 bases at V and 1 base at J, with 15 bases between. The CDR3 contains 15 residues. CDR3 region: CASSWNRERNTEAFF. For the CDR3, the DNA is TGCGCCAGCAGTTGGAACAGGGAGAGGAACACTGAAGCTTTCTTT.

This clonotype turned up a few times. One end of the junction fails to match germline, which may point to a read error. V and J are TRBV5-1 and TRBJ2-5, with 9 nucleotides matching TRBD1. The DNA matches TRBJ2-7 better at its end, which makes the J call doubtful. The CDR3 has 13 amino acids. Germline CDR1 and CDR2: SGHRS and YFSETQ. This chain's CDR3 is CTSSLGTGYEQYF. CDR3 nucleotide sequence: TGCACCAGCAGCCTTGGGACAGGGTACGAGCAGTACTTC.

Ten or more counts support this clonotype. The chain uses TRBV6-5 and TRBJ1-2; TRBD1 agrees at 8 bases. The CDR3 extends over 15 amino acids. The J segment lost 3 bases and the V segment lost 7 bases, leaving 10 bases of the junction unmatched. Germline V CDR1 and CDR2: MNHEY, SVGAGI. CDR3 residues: CASKTQDRVDYGYTF. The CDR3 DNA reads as TGTGCCAGCAAAACTCAGGACAGGGTGGACTATGGCTACACCTTC.

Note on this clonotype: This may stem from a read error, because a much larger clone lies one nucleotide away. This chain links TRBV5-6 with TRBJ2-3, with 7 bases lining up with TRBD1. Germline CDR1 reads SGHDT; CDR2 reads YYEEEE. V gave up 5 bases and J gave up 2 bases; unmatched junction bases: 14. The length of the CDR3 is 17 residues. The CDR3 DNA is TGTGCCAGCAGTCTCCCAGACAGGGTTGGGGCCACAGATACGCAGTATTTT. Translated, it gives CASSLPDRVGATDTQYF. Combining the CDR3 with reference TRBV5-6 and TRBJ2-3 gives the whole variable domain DAGVTQSPTHLIKTRGQQVTLRCSPKSGHDTVSWYQQALGQGPQFIFQYYEEEERQRGNFPDRFSGHQFPNYSSELNVNALLLGDSALYLCASSLPDRVGATDTQYFGPGTRLTVL.

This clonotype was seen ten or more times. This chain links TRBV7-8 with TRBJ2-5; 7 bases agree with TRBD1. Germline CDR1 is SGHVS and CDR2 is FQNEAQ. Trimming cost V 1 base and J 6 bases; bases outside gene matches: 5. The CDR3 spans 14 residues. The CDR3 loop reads CASSLEQGTKTQYF. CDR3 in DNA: TGTGCCAGCAGCTTAGAACAGGGGACGAAGACCCAGTACTTC.

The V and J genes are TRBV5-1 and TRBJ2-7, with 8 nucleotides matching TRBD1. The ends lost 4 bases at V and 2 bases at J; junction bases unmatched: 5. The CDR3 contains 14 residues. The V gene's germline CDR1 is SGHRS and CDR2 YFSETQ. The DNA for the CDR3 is TGCGCCAGCAGCCCCCACAGGGGGGCCTACGAGCAGTACTTC. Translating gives CASSPHRGAYEQYF.

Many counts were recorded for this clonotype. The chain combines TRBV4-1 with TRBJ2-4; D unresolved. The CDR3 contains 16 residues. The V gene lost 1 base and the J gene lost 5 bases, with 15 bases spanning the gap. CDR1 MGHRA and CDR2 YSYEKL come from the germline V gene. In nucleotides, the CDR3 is TGCGCCAGCAGCCAAGGTCTCGGCACTGGGGAAAACATTCAGTACTTC. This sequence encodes CASSQGLGTGENIQYF.

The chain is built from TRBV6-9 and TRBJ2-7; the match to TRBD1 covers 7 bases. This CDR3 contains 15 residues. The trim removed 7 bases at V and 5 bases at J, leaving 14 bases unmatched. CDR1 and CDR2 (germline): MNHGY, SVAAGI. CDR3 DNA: TGTGCCAGCACTACTAGGGGGCAGGTGCCAGACGAGCAGTACTTC. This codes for CASTTRGQVPDEQYF.

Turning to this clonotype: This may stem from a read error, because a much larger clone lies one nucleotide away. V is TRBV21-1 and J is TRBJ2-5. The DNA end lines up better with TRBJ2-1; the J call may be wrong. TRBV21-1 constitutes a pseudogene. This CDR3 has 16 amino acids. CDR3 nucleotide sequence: TGTGCCAGCACAAAGACAGGGTGTGTTGTAGAAGAGACCCAGTTCTTC. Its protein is CASTKTGCVVEETQFF.

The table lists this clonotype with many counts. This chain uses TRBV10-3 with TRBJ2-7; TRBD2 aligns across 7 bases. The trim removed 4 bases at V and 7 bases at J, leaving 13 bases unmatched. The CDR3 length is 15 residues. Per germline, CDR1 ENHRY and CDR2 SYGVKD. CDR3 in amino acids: CAISGLGREAGEQYF. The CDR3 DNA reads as TGTGCCATCAGTGGCCTTGGGAGGGAGGCTGGGGAGCAGTACTTC.

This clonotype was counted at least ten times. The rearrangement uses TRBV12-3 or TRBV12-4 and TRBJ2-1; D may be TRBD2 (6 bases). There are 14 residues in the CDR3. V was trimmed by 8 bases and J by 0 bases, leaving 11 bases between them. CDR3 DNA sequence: TGTGCCAGCCATATCGGGGGCTCCTACAATGAGCAGTTCTTC. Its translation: CASHIGGSYNEQFF.

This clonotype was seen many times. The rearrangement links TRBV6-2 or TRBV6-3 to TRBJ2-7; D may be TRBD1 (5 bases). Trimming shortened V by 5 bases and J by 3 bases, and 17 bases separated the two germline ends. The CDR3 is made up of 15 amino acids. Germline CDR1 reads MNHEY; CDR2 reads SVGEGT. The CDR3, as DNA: TGTGCCAGCAGTAACCCAGGGAAACGGATCTACGAGCAGTACTTC. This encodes CASSNPGKRIYEQYF.

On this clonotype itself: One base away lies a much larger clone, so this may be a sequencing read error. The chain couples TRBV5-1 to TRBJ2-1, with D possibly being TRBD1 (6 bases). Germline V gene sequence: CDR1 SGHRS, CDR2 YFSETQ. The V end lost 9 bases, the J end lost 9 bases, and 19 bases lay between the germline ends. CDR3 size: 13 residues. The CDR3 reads CANTFTGLGEQFF. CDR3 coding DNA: TGCGCCAACACCTTCACAGGGTTGGGTGAGCAGTTCTTC.

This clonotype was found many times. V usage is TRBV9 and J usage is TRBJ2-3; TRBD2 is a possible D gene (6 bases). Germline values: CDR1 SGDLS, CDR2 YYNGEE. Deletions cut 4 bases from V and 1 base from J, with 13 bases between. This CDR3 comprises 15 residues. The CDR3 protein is CASSSRGAGTDTQYF. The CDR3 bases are TGTGCCAGCAGCTCCCGCGGGGCTGGCACAGATACGCAGTATTTT.

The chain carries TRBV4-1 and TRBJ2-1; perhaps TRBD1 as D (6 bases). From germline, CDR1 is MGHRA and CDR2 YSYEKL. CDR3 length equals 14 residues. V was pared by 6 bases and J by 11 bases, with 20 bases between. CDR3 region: CASSGSEGDPKQFF. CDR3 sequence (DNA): TGCGCCAGCAGTGGGTCCGAGGGGGACCCTAAGCAGTTCTTC.

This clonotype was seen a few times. The CDR3 reads CASSISGISRETQYF. The CDR3 DNA sequence: TGTGCCAGTAGTATTAGCGGGATCTCTAGGGAGACCCAGTACTTC. The J gene is TRBJ2-4, the V gene TRBV19, with 8 bases lining up with TRBD2. The J call may be in error: the DNA end matches TRBJ2-5 better. Germline CDR1 and CDR2: LNHDA and SQIVND (reference sequence). CDR3 size: 15 residues.

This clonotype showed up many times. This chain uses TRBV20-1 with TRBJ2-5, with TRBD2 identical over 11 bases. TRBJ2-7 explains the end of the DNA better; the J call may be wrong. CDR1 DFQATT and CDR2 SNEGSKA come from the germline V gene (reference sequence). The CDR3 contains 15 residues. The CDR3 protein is CSSVGTSGRRSEQYF. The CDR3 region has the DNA TGCAGTTCGGTCGGGACTAGCGGTAGGAGGAGCGAGCAGTACTTC.

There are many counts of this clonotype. CDR3 DNA: TGCGCCAGCAGCTCCAACGCAGGGACGAAGACCCAGTACTTC. This codes for CASSSNAGTKTQYF. The chain joins TRBV5-1 to TRBJ2-5, with D tentatively TRBD1 or TRBD2 (5 bases each). Germline CDR1 and CDR2: SGHRS and YFSETQ. The CDR3 covers 14 residues. Trimming took 3 bases from V and 6 from J, leaving 15 bases between them.

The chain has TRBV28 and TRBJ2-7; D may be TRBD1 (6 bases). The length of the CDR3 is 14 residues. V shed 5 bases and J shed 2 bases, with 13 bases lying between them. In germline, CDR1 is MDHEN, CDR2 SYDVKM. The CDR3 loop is CASSPGTITYEQYF. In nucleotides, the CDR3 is TGTGCCAGCAGTCCCGGGACAATTACCTACGAGCAGTACTTC.

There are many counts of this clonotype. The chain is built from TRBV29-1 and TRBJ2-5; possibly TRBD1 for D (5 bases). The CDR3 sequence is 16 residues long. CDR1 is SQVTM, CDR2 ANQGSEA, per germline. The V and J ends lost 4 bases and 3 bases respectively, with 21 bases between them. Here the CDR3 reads CSVGGRAGPVEETQYF. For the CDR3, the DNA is TGCAGCGTTGGGGGCCGGGCAGGACCCGTGGAAGAGACCCAGTACTTC.